This T cell receptor (beta chain) was sequenced in a study of shared clonotypes between healthy human individuals. The repertoire was sequenced with immunoSEQ multiplex PCR; TCRdb's copy has only in-frame clones and lacks some. Here the sample spans 2 million to 2.5 million clones, approximately 94% being singletons. Per the germline V gene, CDR1 is SGDLS and CDR2 is YYNGEE. The CDR3 spans 15 residues. V was pared by 0 bases and J by 0 bases, with 8 bases between. This clone was seen only once. This TCR derives from a man in his late teens or twenties in good health. J is TRBJ2-3 and V is TRBV9, with D perhaps given as TRBD1 or TRBD2 (5 bases each). Sequencing was carried out using naive CD4+ T cells sorted from blood. As for subset: CD45RA+ positively selected. The CDR3 spells CASSVVGVSTDTQYF. The CDR3 region has the DNA TGTGCCAGCAGCGTAGTGGGGGTGAGCACAGATACGCAGTATTTT.